Included here is one T cell receptor (beta chain) sequence, with context. Its antigen is unknown. The read comes to an end 3 residues before the CDR3 does, leaving the germline J gene to fill in the end. The data stem from a study of T cell clonality in common variable immunodeficiency. Using immunoSEQ multiplex PCR, the repertoire was profiled, and TCRdb retains in-frame clones only, with some absent. The data show some 16,000 clones, none appearing only once, with roughly 13% held by the ten largest. The study's findings and limits: Reportedly, TCR beta sequences from common variable immunodeficiency showed fewer deletions and N-nucleotide insertions.

Trimming pared 5 bases from V and 4 bases from J, leaving 15 bases between. Germline V lookup: CDR1 MRHNA, CDR2 SNTAGT. CDR3 length: 15 residues. The J gene is TRBJ2-1, the V gene TRBV6-4; TRBD1 is a possible D gene (6 bases). The clonotype was recovered from a human donor with common variable immunodeficiency. Sequences were obtained from peripheral blood mononuclear cells. The CDR3 spells CASSPDRYRYNEQFF. CDR3 bases read: TGTGCCAGCAGTCCCGACAGGTATAGGTACAATGAG.